The 21 T cell receptor beta chains presented below share a single source sample, sequenced in a study of beta chain features in type 1 diabetes. Investigators reverse transcribed all isolated RNA, so they sequenced expressed TCRB transcripts. TCRdb's copy holds only in-frame clones and misses some; the assay was immunoSEQ multiplex PCR. The sample contains about 220,000 clones, about a tenth of which appear only once. Material: central memory CD4+ T cells from blood. The source of these receptors is a man aged 18 to 35 in good health.

The rearrangement links TRBV7-9 to TRBJ2-3; 13 positions agree with TRBD2. Germline V gene data show CDR1 as SEHNR and CDR2 as FQNEAQ (reference sequence). There are 15 residues in the CDR3. The junction had 1 base not matched to a gene; V was cut back by 2 bases and J by 5 bases. CDR3 residues: CASSLTSGRGDTQYF. CDR3 DNA sequence: TGTGCCAGCAGCTTAACTAGCGGGAGGGGAGATACGCAGTATTTT. Full variable domain (missing parts from reference TRBV7-9 and TRBJ2-3): DTGVSQNPRHKITKRGQNVTFRCDPISEHNRLYWYRQTLGQGPEFLTYFQNEAQLEKSRLLSDRFSAERPKGSFSTLEIQRTEQGDSAMYLCASSLTSGRGDTQYFGPGTRLTVL.

This clone was found a few times. The chain links TRBV14 to TRBJ2-5; 7 nucleotides line up with TRBD2. Germline trimming cut 4 bases from V and 5 bases from J; bases unmatched to any gene: 4. The CDR3 contains 13 residues. Germline V gives CDR1 SGHDN, CDR2 FVKESK. CDR3 protein: CASSRTSVETQYF. For the CDR3, the DNA is TGTGCCAGCAGCCGCACTAGCGTGGAGACCCAGTACTTC. The whole variable domain, filled in from reference TRBV14 and TRBJ2-5, reads EAGVTQFPSHSVIEKGQTVTLRCDPISGHDNLYWYRRVMGKEIKFLLHFVKESKQDESGMPNNRFLAERTGGTYSTLKVQPAELEDSGVYFCASSRTSVETQYFGPGTRLLVL.

In this sample, this clone turned up a few times. The genes are TRBV2 and TRBJ2-3; the D gene is possibly TRBD2 (5 bases). The ends were cut back, 2 bases at V and 6 bases at J, with 18 bases in the middle. This CDR3 comprises 16 residues. The germline V gene has CDR1 SNHLY and CDR2 FYNNEI. CDR3 protein: CASSETPPGGGDTQYF. The CDR3 DNA sequence: TGTGCCAGCAGTGAAACCCCCCCGGGCGGCGGGGATACGCAGTATTTT.

Points on this clone: A read error may be the cause here, since a much bigger clone is one base away. In the same sample, other DNA sequences code for this CDR3. The chain employs TRBV11-2 and TRBJ2-7; D unresolved. CDR1 and CDR2 (germline): SGHAT, FQNNGV. The ends were cut back, 4 bases at V and 2 bases at J, with 3 bases in the middle. CDR3 length equals 11 residues. For the CDR3, the DNA is TGTGCCAGCAGCTCAGCCTACGAGCAGTACTTC. Translation: CASSSAYEQYF.

The chain uses TRBV29-1 and TRBJ2-3; 7 bases match TRBD2. CDR3 size: 16 residues. Germline V gives CDR1 SQVTM, CDR2 ANQGSEA. J lost 5 bases, V lost 3 bases, and 14 bases had no gene match. The CDR3 loop reads CSVEGSRAGAGDTQYF. DNA of the CDR3: TGCAGCGTTGAGGGCAGTCGTGCGGGAGCGGGAGATACGCAGTATTTT.

This clone was seen more than once but under ten times. The V call is TRBV27, the J call TRBJ2-3; TRBD2 aligns across 9 bases. Losses at the gene ends were 2 bases for V and 0 bases for J; bases not matched to a gene: 6. CDR3 size: 17 residues. Germline V lookup: CDR1 MNHEY, CDR2 SMNVEV (reference sequence). The CDR3 loop reads CASSLMAGGSSTDTQYF. CDR3 DNA: TGTGCCAGCAGTTTAATGGCGGGAGGGTCTAGCACAGATACGCAGTATTTT.

This chain uses TRBV29-1 with TRBJ2-5; 10 bases line up with TRBD1. The CDR3 spans 14 residues. Germline values: CDR1 SQVTM, CDR2 ANQGSEA. V shed 5 bases and J 6 bases; nucleotides not matched to a gene: 9. The chain's CDR3 is CSVTDRGRWKTQYF. The DNA for the CDR3 is TGCAGCGTTACAGACAGGGGGCGTTGGAAGACCCAGTACTTC. Full variable domain (missing parts from reference TRBV29-1 and TRBJ2-5): SAVISQKPSRDICQRGTSLTIQCQVDSQVTMMFWYRQQPGQSLTLIATANQGSEATYESGFVIDKFPISRPNLTFSTLTVSNMSPEDSSIYLCSVTDRGRWKTQYFGPGTRLLVL.

The genes are TRBV29-1 and TRBJ2-5; 8 nucleotides match TRBD1. The germline V gene has CDR1 SQVTM and CDR2 ANQGSEA. The V and J ends lost 7 bases and 5 bases, in that order; junction bases with no gene match: 3. The CDR3 length is 11 residues. The CDR3 reads CSGYRGETQYF. CDR3 coding DNA: TGCAGCGGCTACAGGGGGGAGACCCAGTACTTC.

The chain has TRBV30 and TRBJ2-1, with 7 bases fitting TRBD1. CDR1 and CDR2 (germline): GTSNPN, SVGIG (reference sequence). CDR3 length equals 14 residues. V was pared by 4 bases and J by 3 bases, with 6 bases of the junction left unmatched. DNA of the CDR3: TGTGCCTGGAAGAACAGGGGTGGCTACAATGAGCAGTTCTTC. Translation: CAWKNRGGYNEQFF.

Ten or more counts support this clone. The chain joins TRBV5-1 to TRBJ2-1, with a weak D call TRBD2 (6 bases). The V gene's germline CDR1 is SGHRS and CDR2 YFSETQ. The length of the CDR3 is 14 residues. The ends were cut back, 4 bases at V and 8 bases at J, with 16 bases in the middle. CDR3: CASSAPGSLDEQFF. As DNA, the CDR3 is TGCGCCAGCAGCGCGCCCGGGAGCTTGGATGAGCAGTTCTTC.

This clone was detected a few times. The chain links TRBV30 to TRBJ2-1; a possible D gene is TRBD2 (6 bases). Per germline, CDR1 GTSNPN and CDR2 SVGIG (reference sequence). Between the trimmed V and J ends, which lost 2 bases and 12 bases, there was a span of 14 bases. The CDR3 is made up of 12 amino acids. In nucleotides, the CDR3 is TGTGCCTGGAGTTCGGATACTAGCAGGCAGTTCTTC. Translated: CAWSSDTSRQFF.

A few counts support this clone. CDR3 coding DNA: TGTGCCACCAGCAGACTAGCCGACAATGAGCAGTTCTTC. Its protein product is CATSRLADNEQFF. The chain couples TRBV15 to TRBJ2-1; the D gene is possibly TRBD2 (5 bases). Trimming removed 2 bases from V and 5 bases from J, with 7 bases in between. The CDR3 extends over 13 amino acids. Germline V gene lookup returns CDR1 LNHNV and CDR2 YYDKDF (reference sequence).

The gene calls are TRBV7-9 and TRBJ1-3; D not certain. CDR1 and CDR2 (germline): SEHNR, FQNEAQ (reference sequence). Trimming took off 5 bases at V and 0 bases at J, with 8 bases between the two ends. The CDR3 has 14 amino acids. CDR3 residues: CASSLGSSGNTIYF. The CDR3 DNA reads as TGTGCCAGCAGCCTCGGGAGCTCTGGAAACACCATATATTTT.

The CDR3 spells CASSEFVKYEQYF. The CDR3 DNA follows: TGTGCCAGCAGTGAATTCGTCAAATACGAGCAGTACTTC. The J gene is TRBJ2-7, the V gene TRBV6-1; D is unresolved. V dropped 2 bases and J dropped 4 bases, with 9 bases sitting between them. CDR1 and CDR2 (germline): MNHNS, SASEGT. This CDR3 contains 13 residues.

The DNA of the CDR3 is TGTGCCATCAGCGATGGACAGGGAGGAAACACCATATATTTT. Translating it yields CAISDGQGGNTIYF. The chain carries TRBV10-3 and TRBJ1-3; 8 positions match TRBD1. Germline V gene sequence: CDR1 ENHRY, CDR2 SYGVKD. V dropped 6 bases and J dropped 4; count of bases not matched to a gene: 5. The CDR3 sequence is 14 residues long.

This chain joins TRBV27 and TRBJ1-1; TRBD1 is a possible D gene (5 bases). The CDR3 has 16 residues. Trimming stripped 5 bases from V and 0 bases from J, with 16 bases between. Germline assignment: CDR1 MNHEY and CDR2 SMNVEV (reference sequence). CDR3 in amino acids: CASSGWAGRMNTEAFF. The CDR3 DNA reads TGTGCCAGCAGTGGGTGGGCAGGGCGCATGAACACTGAAGCTTTCTTT.

This clone appeared many times. This chain connects TRBV10-3 to TRBJ2-5; the D gene could be TRBD1 or TRBD2 (5 bases each). Germline CDR1 reads ENHRY; CDR2 reads SYGVKD. V gave up 2 bases and J gave up 5 bases, with 6 bases separating them. This CDR3 is built from 12 residues. The CDR3, as DNA: TGTGCCATCAGTGAGAGGGACGAGACCCAGTACTTC. It translates to CAISERDETQYF.

This clone was observed a handful of times. The CDR3 nucleotides are TGTGCCAGCAGCTTCTCCGGGACAGGGGTCGAGCAGTACTTC. Residues: CASSFSGTGVEQYF. The rearrangement uses TRBV7-9 and TRBJ2-7, with TRBD1 matching 10 bases. The CDR3 has 14 residues. V was pared by 3 bases and J by 6 bases, with 5 bases of the junction left unmatched. CDR1 is SEHNR, CDR2 FQNEAQ, per germline (reference sequence).

A few counts support this clone. The genes are TRBV7-2 and TRBJ2-1, with D perhaps TRBD1 or TRBD2 (5 bases each). CDR1 and CDR2 (germline): SGHTA, FQGNSA. V was clipped by 6 bases and J by 3 bases, with 9 bases between them. This CDR3 has 13 residues. This CDR3 reads CASRWDHYNEQFF. CDR3 bases: TGTGCCAGCAGATGGGACCACTACAATGAGCAGTTCTTC.

This clone has a handful of counts. The V and J genes are TRBV5-1 and TRBJ2-5; TRBD2 agrees at 9 bases. J was trimmed by 3 bases and V by 0 bases; bases with no gene match: 9. This CDR3 has 17 amino acids. Germline V CDR1 and CDR2: SGHRS, YFSETQ. CDR3 sequence (DNA): TGCGCCAGCAGCTTGGGCCTTAGCGGGAGCGGGGAAGAGACCCAGTACTTC. It translates to CASSLGLSGSGEETQYF.

The chain links TRBV6-6 to TRBJ2-7; D might be TRBD2 (7 bases). The V gene's germline CDR1 is MNHNY and CDR2 SVGAGI (reference sequence). This CDR3 spans 14 amino acids. Deletions cut 11 bases from V and 5 bases from J, with 22 bases between. The CDR3 reads CAGKITGRENEQYF. Written as DNA, the CDR3 is TGTGCCGGAAAGATTACAGGGAGGGAAAACGAGCAGTACTTC.